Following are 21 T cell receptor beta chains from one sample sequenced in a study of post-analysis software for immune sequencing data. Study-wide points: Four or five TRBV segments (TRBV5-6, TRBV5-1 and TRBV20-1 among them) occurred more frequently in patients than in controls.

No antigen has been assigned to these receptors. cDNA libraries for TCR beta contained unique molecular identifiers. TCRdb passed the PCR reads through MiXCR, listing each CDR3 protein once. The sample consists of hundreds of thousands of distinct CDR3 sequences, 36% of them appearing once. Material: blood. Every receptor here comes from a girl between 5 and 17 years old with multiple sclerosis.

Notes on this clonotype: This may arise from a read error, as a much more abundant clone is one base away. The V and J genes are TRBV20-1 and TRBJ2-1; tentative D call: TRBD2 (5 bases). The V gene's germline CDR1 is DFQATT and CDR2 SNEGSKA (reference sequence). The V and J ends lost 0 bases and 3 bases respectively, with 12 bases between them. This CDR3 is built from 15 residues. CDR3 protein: CSARDRLADYNEQFF. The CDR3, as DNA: TGCAGTGCTAGAGATCGTCTAGCAGACTACAATGAGCAGTTCTTC.

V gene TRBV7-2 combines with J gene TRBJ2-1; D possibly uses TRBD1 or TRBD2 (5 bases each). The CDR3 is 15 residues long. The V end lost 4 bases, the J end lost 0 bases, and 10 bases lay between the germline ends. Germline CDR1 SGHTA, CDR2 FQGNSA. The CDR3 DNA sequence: TGTGCCAGCAGCTCCGGGACCGCCTCCTACAATGAGCAGTTCTTC. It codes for CASSSGTASYNEQFF.

The CDR3 loop reads CASSQEGVPSSYEQYF. The CDR3 DNA is TGCGCCAGCAGCCAAGAGGGCGTCCCGAGCTCCTACGAGCAGTACTTC. V and J are TRBV4-3 and TRBJ2-7; no reliable D call. Deletions cut 0 bases from V and 0 bases from J, with 12 bases between. Germline CDR1 LGHNA, CDR2 YSLEER. The CDR3 has 16 residues.

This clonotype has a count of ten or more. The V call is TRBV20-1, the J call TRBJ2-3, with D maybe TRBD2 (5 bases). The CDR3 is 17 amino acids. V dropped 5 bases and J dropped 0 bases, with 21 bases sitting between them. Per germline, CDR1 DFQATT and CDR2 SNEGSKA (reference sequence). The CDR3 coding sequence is TGCAGTGCTCCTCGCCCTAGCTCCTCCTCTAGCACAGATACGCAGTATTTT. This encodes CSAPRPSSSSSTDTQYF.

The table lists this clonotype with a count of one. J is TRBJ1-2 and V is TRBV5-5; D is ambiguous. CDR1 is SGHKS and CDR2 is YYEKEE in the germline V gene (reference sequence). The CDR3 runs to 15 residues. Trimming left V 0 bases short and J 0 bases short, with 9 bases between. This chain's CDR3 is CASSLADGANYGYTF. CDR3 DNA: TGTGCCAGCAGCTTGGCCGACGGAGCTAACTATGGCTACACCTTC.

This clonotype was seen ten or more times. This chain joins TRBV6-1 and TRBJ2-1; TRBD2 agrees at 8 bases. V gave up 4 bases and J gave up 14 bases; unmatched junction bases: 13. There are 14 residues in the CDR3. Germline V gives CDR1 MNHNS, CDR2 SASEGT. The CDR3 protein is CASSGRRGAGAEFF. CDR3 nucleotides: TGTGCCAGCAGTGGCCGTCGGGGAGCGGGGGCAGAGTTCTTC.

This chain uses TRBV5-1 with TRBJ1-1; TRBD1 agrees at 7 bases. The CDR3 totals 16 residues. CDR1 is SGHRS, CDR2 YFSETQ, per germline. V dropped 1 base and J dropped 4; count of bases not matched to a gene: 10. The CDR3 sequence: CASSLPASAGGTEAFF. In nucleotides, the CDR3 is TGCGCCAGCAGCTTGCCCGCGTCCGCAGGGGGCACTGAAGCTTTCTTT.

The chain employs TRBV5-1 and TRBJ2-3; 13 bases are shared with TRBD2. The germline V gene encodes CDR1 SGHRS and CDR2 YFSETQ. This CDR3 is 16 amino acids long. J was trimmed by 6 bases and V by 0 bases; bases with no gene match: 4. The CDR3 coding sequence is TGCGCCAGCAGCTTGGGGGGGACTAGCGGGGCGGATACGCAGTATTTT. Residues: CASSLGGTSGADTQYF.

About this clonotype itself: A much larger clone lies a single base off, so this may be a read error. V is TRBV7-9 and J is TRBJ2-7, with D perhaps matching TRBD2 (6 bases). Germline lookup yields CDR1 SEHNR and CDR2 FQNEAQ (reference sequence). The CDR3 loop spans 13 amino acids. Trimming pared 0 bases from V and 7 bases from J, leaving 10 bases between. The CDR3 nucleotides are TGTGCCAGCAGCTTAGCGACGGGGGATGAGCAGTACTTC. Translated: CASSLATGDEQYF.

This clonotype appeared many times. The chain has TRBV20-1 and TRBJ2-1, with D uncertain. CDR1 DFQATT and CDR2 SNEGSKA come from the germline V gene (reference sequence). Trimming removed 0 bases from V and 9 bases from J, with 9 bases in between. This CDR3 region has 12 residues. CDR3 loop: CSARELGLEQFF. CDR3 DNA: TGCAGTGCTAGAGAATTGGGCCTTGAGCAGTTCTTC.

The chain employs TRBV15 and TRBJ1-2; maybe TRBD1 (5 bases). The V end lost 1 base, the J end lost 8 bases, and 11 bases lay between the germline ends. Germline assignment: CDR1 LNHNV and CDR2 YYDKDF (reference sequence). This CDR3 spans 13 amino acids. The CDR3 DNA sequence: TGTGCCACCAGCAGAGGGGACCGTTCGGGCTACACCTTC. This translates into CATSRGDRSGYTF. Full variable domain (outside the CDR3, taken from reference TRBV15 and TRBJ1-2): DAMVIQNPRYQVTQFGKPVTLSCSQTLNHNVMYWYQQKSSQAPKLLFHYYDKDFNNEADTPDNFQSRRPNTSFCFLDIRSPGLGDTAMYLCATSRGDRSGYTFGSGTRLTVV.

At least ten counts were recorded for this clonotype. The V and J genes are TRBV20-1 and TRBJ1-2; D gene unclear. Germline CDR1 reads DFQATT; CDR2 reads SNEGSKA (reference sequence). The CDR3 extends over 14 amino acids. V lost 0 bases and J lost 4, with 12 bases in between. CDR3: CSARDEGGSYGYTF. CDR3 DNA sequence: TGCAGTGCTAGAGATGAGGGAGGGAGCTATGGCTACACCTTC.

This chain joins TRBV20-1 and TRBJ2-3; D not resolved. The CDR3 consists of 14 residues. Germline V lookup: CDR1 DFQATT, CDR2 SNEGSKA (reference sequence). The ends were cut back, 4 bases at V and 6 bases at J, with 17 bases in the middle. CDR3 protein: CSAIRSIHQDTQYF. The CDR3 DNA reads TGCAGTGCTATTCGGAGTATTCATCAGGATACGCAGTATTTT.

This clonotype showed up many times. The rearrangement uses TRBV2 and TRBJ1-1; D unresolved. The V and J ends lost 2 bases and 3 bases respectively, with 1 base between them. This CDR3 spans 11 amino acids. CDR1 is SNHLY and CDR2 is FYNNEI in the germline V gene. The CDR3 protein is CASSEYTEAFF. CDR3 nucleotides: TGTGCCAGCAGTGAATACACTGAAGCTTTCTTT. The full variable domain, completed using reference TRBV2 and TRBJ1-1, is EPEVTQTPSHQVTQMGQEVILRCVPISNHLYFYWYRQILGQKVEFLVSFYNNEISEKSEIFDDQFSVERPDGSNFTLKIRSTKLEDSAMYFCASSEYTEAFFGQGTRLTVV.

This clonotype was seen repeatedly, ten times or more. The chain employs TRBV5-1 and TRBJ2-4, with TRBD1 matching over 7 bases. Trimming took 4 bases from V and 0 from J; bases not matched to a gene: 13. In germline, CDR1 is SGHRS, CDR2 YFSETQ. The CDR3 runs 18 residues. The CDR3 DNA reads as TGCGCCAGCAGCGCCCGACAGGGCTTAGATTTAGCCAAAAACATTCAGTACTTC. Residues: CASSARQGLDLAKNIQYF.

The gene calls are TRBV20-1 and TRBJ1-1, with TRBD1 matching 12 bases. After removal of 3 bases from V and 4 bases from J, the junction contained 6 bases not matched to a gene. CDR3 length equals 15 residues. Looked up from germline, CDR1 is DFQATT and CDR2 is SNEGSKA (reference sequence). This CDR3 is CSARLGQGAITEAFF. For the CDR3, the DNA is TGCAGTGCTAGGTTGGGACAGGGGGCAATCACTGAAGCTTTCTTT.

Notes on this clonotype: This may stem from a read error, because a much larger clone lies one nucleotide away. The CDR3 DNA reads as TGCAGTGCCAGCAGCCCCGCTAGCGGGAACCAAGAGGCCCAGTACTTC. Protein: CSASSPASGNQEAQYF. The V gene is TRBV20-1, the J gene TRBJ2-5, with 9 bases identical to TRBD2. CDR1 DFQATT and CDR2 SNEGSKA come from the germline V gene (reference sequence). The CDR3 has 16 residues.

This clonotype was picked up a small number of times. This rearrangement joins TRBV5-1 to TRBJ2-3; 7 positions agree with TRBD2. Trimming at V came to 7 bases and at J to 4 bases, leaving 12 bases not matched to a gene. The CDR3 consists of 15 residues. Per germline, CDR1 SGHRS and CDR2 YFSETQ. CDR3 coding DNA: TGCGCCAGCTACCAGTTCGGGGGGATATCAGATACGCAGTATTTT. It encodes CASYQFGGISDTQYF.

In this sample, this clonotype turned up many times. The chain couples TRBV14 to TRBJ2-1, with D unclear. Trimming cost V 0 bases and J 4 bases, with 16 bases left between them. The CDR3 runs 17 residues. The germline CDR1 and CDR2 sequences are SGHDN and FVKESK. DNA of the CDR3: TGTGCCAGCAGCCAAGAGGACGCCGACATGACTTACAATGAGCAGTTCTTC. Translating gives CASSQEDADMTYNEQFF.

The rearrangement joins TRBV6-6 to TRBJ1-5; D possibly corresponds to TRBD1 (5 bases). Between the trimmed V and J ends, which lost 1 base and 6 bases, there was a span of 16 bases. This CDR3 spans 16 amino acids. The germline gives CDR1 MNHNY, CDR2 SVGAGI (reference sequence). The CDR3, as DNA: TGTGCCAGCAGTTACTTGGGACCGTTCAACGGTCAGCCCCAGCATTTT. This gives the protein CASSYLGPFNGQPQHF.

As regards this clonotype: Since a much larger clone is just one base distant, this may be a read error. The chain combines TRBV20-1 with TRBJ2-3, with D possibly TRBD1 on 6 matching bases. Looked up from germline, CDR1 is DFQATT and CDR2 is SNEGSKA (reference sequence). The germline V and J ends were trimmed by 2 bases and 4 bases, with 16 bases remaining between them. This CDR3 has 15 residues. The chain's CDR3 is CSARSSQGKADTQYF. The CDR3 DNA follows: TGCAGTGCTAGAAGTTCACAGGGTAAAGCAGATACGCAGTATTTT.